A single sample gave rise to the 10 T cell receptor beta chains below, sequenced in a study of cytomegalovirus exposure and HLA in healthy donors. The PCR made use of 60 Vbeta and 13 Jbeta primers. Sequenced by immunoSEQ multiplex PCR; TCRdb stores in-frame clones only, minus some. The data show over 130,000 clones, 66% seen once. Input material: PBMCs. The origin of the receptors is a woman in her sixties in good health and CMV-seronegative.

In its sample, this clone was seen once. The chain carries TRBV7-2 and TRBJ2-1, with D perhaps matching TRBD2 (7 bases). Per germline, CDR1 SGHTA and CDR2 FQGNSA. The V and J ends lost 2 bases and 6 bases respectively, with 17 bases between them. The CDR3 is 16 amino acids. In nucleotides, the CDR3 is TGTGCCAGCAGCTTAAGGGGGGTAGCGGGCCCCAATGAGCAGTTCTTC. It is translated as CASSLRGVAGPNEQFF.

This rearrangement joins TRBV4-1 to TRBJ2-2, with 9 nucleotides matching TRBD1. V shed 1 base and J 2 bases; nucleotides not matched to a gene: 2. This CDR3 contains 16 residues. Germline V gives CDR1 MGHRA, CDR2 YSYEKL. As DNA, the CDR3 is TGCGCCAGCAGCCAAGCGGGACAGGGCAACACCGGGGAGCTGTTTTTT. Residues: CASSQAGQGNTGELFF.

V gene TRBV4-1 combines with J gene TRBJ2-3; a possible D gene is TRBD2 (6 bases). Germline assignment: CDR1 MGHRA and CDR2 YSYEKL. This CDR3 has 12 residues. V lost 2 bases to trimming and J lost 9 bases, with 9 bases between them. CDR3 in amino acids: CASSQQGGTQYF. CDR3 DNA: TGCGCCAGCAGCCAACAAGGAGGGACGCAGTATTTT.

CDR3 sequence: CASSLSPGGYRELFF. The CDR3 coding sequence is TGTGCCAGCAGTTTATCGCCAGGGGGATACCGGGAGCTGTTTTTT. This sequence joins TRBV27 and TRBJ2-2, with 7 bases fitting TRBD1. The CDR3 extends over 15 amino acids. The junction had 7 bases not matched to a gene; V was cut back by 0 bases and J by 9 bases. CDR1 MNHEY and CDR2 SMNVEV come from the germline V gene (reference sequence).

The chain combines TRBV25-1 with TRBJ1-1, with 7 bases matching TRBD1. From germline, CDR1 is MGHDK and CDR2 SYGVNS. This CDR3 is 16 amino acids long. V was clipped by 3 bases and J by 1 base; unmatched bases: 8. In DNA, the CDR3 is TGTGCCAGCAGTGATCAGACAGGGTTGGGGAACACTGAAGCTTTCTTT. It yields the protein CASSDQTGLGNTEAFF.

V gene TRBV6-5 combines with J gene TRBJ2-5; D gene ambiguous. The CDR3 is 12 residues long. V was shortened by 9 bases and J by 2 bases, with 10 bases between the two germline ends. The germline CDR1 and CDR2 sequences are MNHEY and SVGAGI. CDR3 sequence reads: CASASGQETQYF. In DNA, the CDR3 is TGTGCCAGTGCGTCGGGTCAAGAGACCCAGTACTTC.

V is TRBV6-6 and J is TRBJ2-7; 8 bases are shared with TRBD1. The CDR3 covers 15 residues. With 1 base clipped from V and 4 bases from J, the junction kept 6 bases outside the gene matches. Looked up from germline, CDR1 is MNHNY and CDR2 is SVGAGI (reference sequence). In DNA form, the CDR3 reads TGTGCCAGCAGTTACTTGGCAGGGGGCCCGTACGAGCAGTACTTC. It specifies CASSYLAGGPYEQYF.

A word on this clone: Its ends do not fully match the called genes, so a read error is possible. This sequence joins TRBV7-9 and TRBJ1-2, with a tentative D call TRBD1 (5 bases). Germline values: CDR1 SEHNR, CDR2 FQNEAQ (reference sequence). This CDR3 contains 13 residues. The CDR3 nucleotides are TGTTCCAGCAGCTTAGCCAGGGCCTATGGCTACACCTTC. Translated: CSSSLARAYGYTF.

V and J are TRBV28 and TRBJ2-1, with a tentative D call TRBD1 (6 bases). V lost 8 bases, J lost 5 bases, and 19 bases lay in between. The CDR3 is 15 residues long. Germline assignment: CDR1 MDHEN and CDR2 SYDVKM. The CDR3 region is CASSINGQSNNEQFF. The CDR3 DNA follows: TGTGCCAGCTCGATTAACGGACAGTCAAACAATGAGCAGTTCTTC.

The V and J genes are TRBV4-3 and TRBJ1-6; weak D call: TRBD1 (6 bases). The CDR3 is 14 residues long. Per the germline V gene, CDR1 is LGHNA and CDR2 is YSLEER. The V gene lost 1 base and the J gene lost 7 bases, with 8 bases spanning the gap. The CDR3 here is CASSQVDRNSPLHF. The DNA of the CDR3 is TGCGCCAGCAGCCAAGTAGACAGGAATTCACCCCTCCACTTT.